This TCR beta chain came from a study of blood T cell repertoires in COVID-19. Study-wide background: T cells, B-cell-depleted T cells, or PBMCs provided the cDNA or gDNA that served as material.

Recruitment covered over 20 US areas and drew participants whose ages spanned roughly 18 to 90 years. Allocation to cohorts depended on clinical history reported by the participants. Clones were sequenced by immunoSEQ multiplex PCR, and TCRdb holds only the in-frame ones, with some missing. The sample holds about 130,000 clones, 86% seen once. This CDR3 contains 15 residues. J was trimmed by 4 bases and V by 5 bases; bases with no gene match: 3. The germline V gene encodes CDR1 MNHNY and CDR2 SVGAGI (reference sequence). V and J are TRBV6-6 and TRBJ2-6; 9 bases are shared with TRBD1. The sample comprised PBMCs or T cells enriched from blood (not recorded which). This sequence was found in a woman between 50 and 59 years old who had recovered from COVID-19. CDR3 residues: CASSRDRAGANVLTF. The CDR3 DNA reads TGTGCCAGCAGTAGGGACAGGGCCGGGGCCAACGTCCTGACTTTC.